The source of this T cell receptor (beta chain) is a study of T cell responses to AZD1222 COVID-19 vaccine. General study points: Repertoire sampling was restricted to post-peak T cell response timepoints. Just 5 to 7 AZD1222 recipients were seropositive at baseline. White British people made up most donors, females outnumbered males, and clonal diversity was possibly underestimated. Targeting of unmutated variant regions was reportedly seen in nearly half of spike-specific TCRs.

As regards this clone: Its specificity is not known.

Germline V gene data show CDR1 as SGHKS and CDR2 as YYEKEE (reference sequence). The V end lost 5 bases, the J end lost 0 bases, and 12 bases lay between the germline ends. This CDR3 has 15 residues. TCRdb's table, derived via immunoSEQ multiplex PCR, lists solely in-frame clones and lacks some. This repertoire shows around 160,000 clones, about 93% found once; its top ten account for approximately 5.2%. This TCR was sampled from an adult in good health. The specimen comprised peripheral blood, sampled on day 0 of AZD1222 vaccination. The chain employs TRBV5-5 and TRBJ1-3, with TRBD1 as a possible D gene (6 bases). The CDR3 region is CASRGGSVSGNTIYF. CDR3 bases: TGTGCCAGCAGAGGGGGAAGTGTCTCTGGAAACACCATATATTTT.